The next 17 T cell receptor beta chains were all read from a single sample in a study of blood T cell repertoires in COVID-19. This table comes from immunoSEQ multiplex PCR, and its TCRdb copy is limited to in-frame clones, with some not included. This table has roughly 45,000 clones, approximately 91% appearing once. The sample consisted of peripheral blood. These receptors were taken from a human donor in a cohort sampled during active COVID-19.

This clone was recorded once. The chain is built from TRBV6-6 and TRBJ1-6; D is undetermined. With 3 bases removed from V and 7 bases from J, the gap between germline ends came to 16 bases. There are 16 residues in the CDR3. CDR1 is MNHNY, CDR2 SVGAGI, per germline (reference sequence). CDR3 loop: CASSYSLIRGNSPLHF. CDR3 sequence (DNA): TGTGCCAGCAGTTATTCGCTCATCAGAGGAAATTCACCCCTCCACTTT.

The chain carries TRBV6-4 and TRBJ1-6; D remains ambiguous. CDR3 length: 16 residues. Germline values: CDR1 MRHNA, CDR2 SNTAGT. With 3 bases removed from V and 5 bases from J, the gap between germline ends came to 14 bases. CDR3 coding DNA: TGTGCCAGCAGTGAAGAGGGAGTGGGGAATAATTCACCCCTCCACTTT. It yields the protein CASSEEGVGNNSPLHF.

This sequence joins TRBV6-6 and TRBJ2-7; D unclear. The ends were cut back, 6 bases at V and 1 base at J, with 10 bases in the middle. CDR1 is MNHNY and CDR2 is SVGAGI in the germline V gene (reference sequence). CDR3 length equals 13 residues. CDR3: CASRRGSSYEQYF. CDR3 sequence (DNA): TGTGCCAGCAGAAGAGGCAGTTCCTACGAGCAGTACTTC.

In DNA, the CDR3 is TGTGCCAGCTCGTCCCCGGGACAGGCCCAAGAGACCCAGTACTTC. Its translation: CASSSPGQAQETQYF. J is TRBJ2-5 and V is TRBV18, with 8 bases lining up with TRBD1. CDR1 and CDR2 (germline): KGHSH, LQKENI. The CDR3 is 15 residues long. J lost 1 base, V lost 6 bases, and 7 bases had no gene match.

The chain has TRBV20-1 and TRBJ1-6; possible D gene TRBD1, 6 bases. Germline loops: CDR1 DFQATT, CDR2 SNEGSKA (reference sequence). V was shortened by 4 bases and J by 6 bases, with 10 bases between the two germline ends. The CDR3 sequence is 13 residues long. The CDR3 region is CSANDRFNSPLHF. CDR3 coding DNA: TGCAGTGCTAATGACAGGTTTAATTCACCCCTCCACTTT.

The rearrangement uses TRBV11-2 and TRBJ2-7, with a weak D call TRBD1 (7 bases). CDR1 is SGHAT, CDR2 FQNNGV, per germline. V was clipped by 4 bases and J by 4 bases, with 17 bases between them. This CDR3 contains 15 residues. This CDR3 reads CASSSRGTDLYEQYF. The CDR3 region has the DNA TGTGCCAGCAGCTCCCGCGGGACAGACCTTTACGAGCAGTACTTC.

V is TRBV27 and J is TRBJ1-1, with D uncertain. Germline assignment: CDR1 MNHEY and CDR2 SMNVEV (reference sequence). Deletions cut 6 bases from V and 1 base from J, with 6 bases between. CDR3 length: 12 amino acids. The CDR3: CASSRGNTEAFF. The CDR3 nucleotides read TGTGCCAGCAGCCGGGGGAACACTGAAGCTTTCTTT.

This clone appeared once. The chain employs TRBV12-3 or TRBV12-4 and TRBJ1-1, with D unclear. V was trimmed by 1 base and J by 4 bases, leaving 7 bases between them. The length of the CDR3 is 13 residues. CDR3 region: CASSLEAGTEAFF. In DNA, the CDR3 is TGTGCCAGCAGTTTAGAGGCAGGCACTGAAGCTTTCTTT.

CDR3: CASSVTGGQPQHF. The CDR3 nucleotides are TGTGCCAGCAGTGTTACAGGGGGACAGCCCCAGCATTTT. This chain links TRBV25-1 with TRBJ1-5, with TRBD1 matching 8 bases. The length of the CDR3 is 13 residues. V trimming: 4 bases; J trimming: 7 bases; junction bases outside the gene matches: 3. The germline V gene has CDR1 MGHDK and CDR2 SYGVNS.

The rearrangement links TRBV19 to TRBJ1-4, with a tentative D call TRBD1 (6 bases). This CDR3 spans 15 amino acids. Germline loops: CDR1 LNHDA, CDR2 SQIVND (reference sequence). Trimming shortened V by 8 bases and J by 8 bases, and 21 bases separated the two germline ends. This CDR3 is CASAKATGFGEKLFF. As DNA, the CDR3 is TGTGCCAGTGCCAAGGCAACAGGGTTTGGAGAAAAACTGTTTTTT.

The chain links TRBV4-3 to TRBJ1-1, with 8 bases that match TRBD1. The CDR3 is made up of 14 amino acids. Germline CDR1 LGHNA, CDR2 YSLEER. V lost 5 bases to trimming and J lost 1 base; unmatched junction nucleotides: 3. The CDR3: CASSAGQGNTEAFF. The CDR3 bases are TGCGCCAGCAGCGCCGGACAGGGGAACACTGAAGCTTTCTTT.

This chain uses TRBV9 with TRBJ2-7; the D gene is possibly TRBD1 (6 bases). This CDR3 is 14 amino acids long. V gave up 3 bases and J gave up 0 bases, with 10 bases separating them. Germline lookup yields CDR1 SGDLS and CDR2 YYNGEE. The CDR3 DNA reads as TGTGCCAGCAGCGAGGGACACCTCTCCTACGAGCAGTACTTC. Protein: CASSEGHLSYEQYF.

The CDR3 reads CASSIPRSSSYGYTF. As DNA, the CDR3 is TGTGCCAGTAGTATCCCCAGGTCTTCGAGCTATGGCTACACCTTC. The chain has TRBV19 and TRBJ1-2; no firm D call. V gave up 3 bases and J gave up 4 bases, with 15 bases separating them. Germline V gene sequence: CDR1 LNHDA, CDR2 SQIVND (reference sequence). The CDR3 is 15 residues long.

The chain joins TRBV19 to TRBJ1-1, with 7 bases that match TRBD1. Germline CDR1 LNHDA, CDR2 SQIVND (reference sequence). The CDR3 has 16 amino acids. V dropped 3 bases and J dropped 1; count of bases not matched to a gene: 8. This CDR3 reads CASSIGGGFSNTEAFF. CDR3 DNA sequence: TGTGCCAGTAGTATTGGAGGGGGCTTTTCGAACACTGAAGCTTTCTTT. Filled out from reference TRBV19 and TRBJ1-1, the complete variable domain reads DGGITQSPKYLFRKEGQNVTLSCEQNLNHDAMYWYRQDPGQGLRLIYYSQIVNDFQKGDIAEGYSVSREKKESFPLTVTSAQKNPTAFYLCASSIGGGFSNTEAFFGQGTRLTVV.

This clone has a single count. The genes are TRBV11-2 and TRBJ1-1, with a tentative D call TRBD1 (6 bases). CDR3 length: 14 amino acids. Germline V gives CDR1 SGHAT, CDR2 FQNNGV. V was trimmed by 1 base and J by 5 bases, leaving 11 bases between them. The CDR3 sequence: CASSLGTGQTEAFF. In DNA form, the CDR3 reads TGTGCCAGCAGCTTAGGAACAGGGCAGACTGAAGCTTTCTTT.

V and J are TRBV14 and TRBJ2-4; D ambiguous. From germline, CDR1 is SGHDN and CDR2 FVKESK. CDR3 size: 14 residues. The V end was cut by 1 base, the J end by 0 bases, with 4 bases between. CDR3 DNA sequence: TGTGCCAGCAGCCAAGGGCCAGCCAAAAACATTCAGTACTTC. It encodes CASSQGPAKNIQYF.

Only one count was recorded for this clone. Here the CDR3 reads CASSRRMKGLDTGELFF. The CDR3 nucleotides read TGTGCCAGCAGTCGCCGGATGAAGGGGCTGGACACCGGGGAGCTGTTTTTT. The chain combines TRBV27 with TRBJ2-2, with a weak D call TRBD1 (5 bases). V was pared by 5 bases and J by 3 bases, with 19 bases between. The germline V gene has CDR1 MNHEY and CDR2 SMNVEV (reference sequence). This CDR3 is built from 17 residues.